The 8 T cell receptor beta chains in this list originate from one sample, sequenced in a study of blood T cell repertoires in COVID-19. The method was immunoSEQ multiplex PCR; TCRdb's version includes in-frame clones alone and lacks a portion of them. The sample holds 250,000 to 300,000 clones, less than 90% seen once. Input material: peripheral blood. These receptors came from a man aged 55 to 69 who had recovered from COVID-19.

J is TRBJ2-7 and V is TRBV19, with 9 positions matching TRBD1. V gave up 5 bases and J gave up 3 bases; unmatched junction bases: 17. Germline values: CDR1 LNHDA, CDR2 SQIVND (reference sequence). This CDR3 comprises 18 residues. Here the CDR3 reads CASSSGTGGPTGNYEQYF. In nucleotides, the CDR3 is TGTGCCAGTAGTTCCGGAACAGGGGGCCCGACGGGAAACTACGAGCAGTACTTC.

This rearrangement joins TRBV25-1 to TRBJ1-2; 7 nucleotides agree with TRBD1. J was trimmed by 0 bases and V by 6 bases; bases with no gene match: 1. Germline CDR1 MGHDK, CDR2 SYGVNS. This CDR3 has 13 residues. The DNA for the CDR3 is TGTGCCAGCAGCAGGGGGGCTAACTATGGCTACACCTTC. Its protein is CASSRGANYGYTF.

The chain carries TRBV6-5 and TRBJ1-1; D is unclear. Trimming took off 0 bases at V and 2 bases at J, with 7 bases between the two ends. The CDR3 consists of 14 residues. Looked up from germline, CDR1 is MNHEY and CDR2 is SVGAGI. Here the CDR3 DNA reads TGTGCCAGCAGTTACTCTACAAGTAACACTGAAGCTTTCTTT. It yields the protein CASSYSTSNTEAFF.

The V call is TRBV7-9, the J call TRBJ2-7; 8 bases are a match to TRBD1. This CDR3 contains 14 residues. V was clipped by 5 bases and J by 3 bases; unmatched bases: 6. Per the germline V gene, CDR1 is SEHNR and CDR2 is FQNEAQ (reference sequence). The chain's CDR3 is CASSVRTGNYEQYF. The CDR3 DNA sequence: TGTGCCAGCAGCGTCCGGACAGGGAACTACGAGCAGTACTTC.

CDR3: CASSLGGRDDEQYF. In DNA form, the CDR3 reads TGTGCCAGCAGCTTGGGCGGGAGGGACGACGAGCAGTACTTC. The gene calls are TRBV5-4 and TRBJ2-7, with 9 positions matching TRBD2. CDR1 is SGHNT, CDR2 YYREEE, per germline (reference sequence). V lost 0 bases to trimming and J lost 5 bases; unmatched junction nucleotides: 3. The CDR3 runs 14 residues. Full variable domain (rest looked up from reference TRBV5-4 and TRBJ2-7): ETGVTQSPTHLIKTRGQQVTLRCSSQSGHNTVSWYQQALGQGPQFIFQYYREEENGRGNFPPRFSGLQFPNYSSELNVNALELDDSALYLCASSLGGRDDEQYFGPGTRLTVT.

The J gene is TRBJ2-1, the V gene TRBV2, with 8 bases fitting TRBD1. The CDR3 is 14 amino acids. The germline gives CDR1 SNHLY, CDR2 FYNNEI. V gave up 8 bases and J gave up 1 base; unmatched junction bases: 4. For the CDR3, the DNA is TGTGCCAGCGGACAGGGTGGGTCCTACAATGAGCAGTTCTTC. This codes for CASGQGGSYNEQFF.

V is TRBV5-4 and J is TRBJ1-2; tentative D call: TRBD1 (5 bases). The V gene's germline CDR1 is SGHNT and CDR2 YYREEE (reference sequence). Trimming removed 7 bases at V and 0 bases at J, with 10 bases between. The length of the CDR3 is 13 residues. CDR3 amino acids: CASRREANYGYTF. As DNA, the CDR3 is TGTGCCAGCCGCAGGGAAGCTAACTATGGCTACACCTTC.

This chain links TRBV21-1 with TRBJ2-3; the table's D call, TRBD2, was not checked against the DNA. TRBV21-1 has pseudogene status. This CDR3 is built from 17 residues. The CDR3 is CASSPSGRPAGGNTQYF. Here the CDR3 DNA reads TGTGCCAGCAGCCCAAGTGGGCGGCCTGCGGGGGGGAATACGCAGTATTTT.